A single sample is the source of the 8 T cell receptor beta chains below, sequenced in a study of Ad26.COV2.S vaccination and SARS-CoV-2 variants. Treatment in this sample: some 20 received Ad26.COV2.S at low or high dose, single or two shots; five or six received placebo; per-sample allocation not given. Sampling occurred on day 63 after the first vaccine or placebo injection. Clones were sequenced by immunoSEQ multiplex PCR, and TCRdb holds only the in-frame ones, with some missing. The repertoire includes some 250,000 clones, more than 75% of them detected once, and over 8.5% sits in the top ten. The starting material was peripheral blood, obtained in a trial of Ad26.COV2.S vaccine versus placebo. The receptors were sampled from a person between 18 and 59 years old who received the Ad26.COV2.S COVID-19 vaccine or a placebo.

The chain links TRBV4-1 to TRBJ2-3; 10 bases map to TRBD1. The CDR3 totals 16 residues. The ends lost 0 bases at V and 3 bases at J; junction bases unmatched: 3. Germline CDR1 is MGHRA and CDR2 is YSYEKL. The CDR3 DNA reads TGCGCCAGCAGCCAAGATGGGACAGGGGTAACAGATACGCAGTATTTT. Translation gives CASSQDGTGVTDTQYF.

The chain has TRBV5-1 and TRBJ2-7; weak D call: TRBD1 (6 bases). This CDR3 has 14 amino acids. With 4 bases removed from V and 3 bases from J, the gap between germline ends came to 14 bases. Germline loops: CDR1 SGHRS, CDR2 YFSETQ. CDR3 DNA: TGCGCCAGCAGCCCCGAGACAGGAGGCTACGAGCAGTACTTC. It yields the protein CASSPETGGYEQYF. Combining the CDR3 with reference TRBV5-1 and TRBJ2-7 gives the whole variable domain KAGVTQTPRYLIKTRGQQVTLSCSPISGHRSVSWYQQTPGQGLQFLFEYFSETQRNKGNFPGRFSGRQFSNSRSEMNVSTLELGDSALYLCASSPETGGYEQYFGPGTRLTVT.

The V call is TRBV3-1 (or the pseudogene TRBV3-2), the J call TRBJ2-5; no definite D call. Trimming stripped 0 bases from V and 1 base from J, with 9 bases between. This CDR3 region has 15 residues. CDR1 is LGHDT and CDR2 is YNNKEL in the germline V gene (reference sequence). The CDR3 reads CASSQDPGIQETQYF. CDR3 nucleotides: TGTGCCAGCAGCCAAGATCCTGGGATCCAAGAGACCCAGTACTTC.

The rearrangement joins TRBV30 to TRBJ1-2, with a tentative D call TRBD1 (5 bases). Germline assignment: CDR1 GTSNPN and CDR2 SVGIG (reference sequence). This CDR3 spans 13 amino acids. V shed 1 base and J shed 6 bases, with 12 bases lying between them. The CDR3 nucleotides read TGTGCCTGGAGTGGGGGCAGAGCCGATGGCTACACCTTC. Its translation: CAWSGGRADGYTF.

This chain uses TRBV7-2 with TRBJ2-1; D perhaps matches TRBD2 (5 bases). The CDR3 loop spans 16 amino acids. Germline V gene sequence: CDR1 SGHTA, CDR2 FQGNSA. V lost 5 bases and J 1 base, leaving 15 bases between the germline ends. CDR3 sequence (DNA): TGTGCCAGCAGCCTCCGGACCCGCGGGTCCTACAATGAGCAGTTCTTC. Protein sequence: CASSLRTRGSYNEQFF.

This rearrangement joins TRBV18 to TRBJ1-2; no clear D. Germline CDR1 is KGHSH and CDR2 is LQKENI. Trimming pared 2 bases from V and 7 bases from J, leaving 5 bases between. The CDR3 has 11 residues. DNA of the CDR3: TGTGCCAGCTCACCAGGATCTGGCTACACCTTC. Translation: CASSPGSGYTF.

This clone was seen only once. The chain combines TRBV7-2 with TRBJ2-7, with D unresolved. Trimming removed 5 bases at V and 2 bases at J, with 4 bases between. The CDR3 runs 11 residues. The germline V gene has CDR1 SGHTA and CDR2 FQGNSA. CDR3: CASSLTYEQYF. The CDR3 DNA sequence: TGTGCCAGCAGCCTCACCTACGAGCAGTACTTC.

Details on this clone: The same CDR3 is also encoded by other DNA sequences in this sample. The chain uses TRBV5-1 and TRBJ1-2; D unclear. This CDR3 contains 13 residues. Deletions cut 0 bases from V and 0 bases from J, with 3 bases between. The germline V gene has CDR1 SGHRS and CDR2 YFSETQ. CDR3: CASSLDSNYGYTF. CDR3 coding DNA: TGCGCCAGCAGCTTGGATTCTAACTATGGCTACACCTTC.